One and the same sample provided the 11 T cell receptor beta chains below, sequenced in a study of human thymus T cells. Corrective cardiac surgery supplied the resected thymus tissue. Some clones are missing from TCRdb's copy, which holds only in-frame ones; the method was immunoSEQ multiplex PCR. The sample has about 78,000 clones; around 96% are singletons. Sequencing used thymus tissue. These receptors were obtained from a boy under two years old with a congenital heart defect but otherwise immunologically healthy.

The gene calls are TRBV6-5 and TRBJ1-2; 8 positions agree with TRBD1. Germline V gives CDR1 MNHEY, CDR2 SVGAGI. This CDR3 has 15 amino acids. The trim removed 5 bases at V and 6 bases at J, leaving 11 bases unmatched. The CDR3 loop reads CASSVGRGRVNGYTF. CDR3 DNA: TGTGCCAGCAGTGTGGGCAGGGGGCGAGTCAATGGCTACACCTTC.

This chain connects TRBV29-1 to TRBJ2-1; maybe TRBD1 (5 bases). Germline V CDR1 and CDR2: SQVTM, ANQGSEA. The CDR3 spans 13 residues. Trimming cost V 4 bases and J 5 bases, with 12 bases left between them. The CDR3 region has the DNA TGCAGCGTTGGTAGGGGCAGAAACAATGAGCAGTTCTTC. Translation: CSVGRGRNNEQFF.

In DNA, the CDR3 is TGTGCCAGCAGCTTAGCGCGGGGTCCCTCCTACAATGAGCAGTTCTTC. Its translation is CASSLARGPSYNEQFF. The J gene is TRBJ2-1, the V gene TRBV7-9, with D perhaps TRBD2 (6 bases). Looked up from germline, CDR1 is SEHNR and CDR2 is FQNEAQ (reference sequence). V was shortened by 0 bases and J by 0 bases, with 9 bases between the two germline ends. This CDR3 has 16 amino acids.

The chain joins TRBV27 to TRBJ2-2; 11 positions agree with TRBD2. Germline CDR1 and CDR2: MNHEY and SMNVEV (reference sequence). CDR3 length equals 16 residues. V dropped 4 bases and J dropped 5; count of bases not matched to a gene: 6. DNA for the CDR3: TGTGCCAGCAGTTCGCTAGCGGGAGGACAAACCGGGGAGCTGTTTTTT. Amino acid sequence: CASSSLAGGQTGELFF.

The chain is built from TRBV2 and TRBJ1-1; D remains unclear. Trimming removed 10 bases at V and 2 bases at J, with 11 bases between. Germline V gene lookup returns CDR1 SNHLY and CDR2 FYNNEI. The CDR3 consists of 12 residues. The CDR3 nucleotides are TGTGCCAATGGAGGGCCAAACACTGAAGCTTTCTTT. Amino acids: CANGGPNTEAFF. Full variable domain (missing parts from reference TRBV2 and TRBJ1-1): EPEVTQTPSHQVTQMGQEVILRCVPISNHLYFYWYRQILGQKVEFLVSFYNNEISEKSEIFDDQFSVERPDGSNFTLKIRSTKLEDSAMYFCANGGPNTEAFFGQGTRLTVV.

The V and J genes are TRBV25-1 and TRBJ2-7; 10 bases are shared with TRBD1. Germline trimming cut 1 base from V and 5 bases from J; bases unmatched to any gene: 8. Per germline, CDR1 MGHDK and CDR2 SYGVNS. The CDR3 is 16 amino acids. The CDR3, as DNA: TGTGCCAGCAGTGAATCCCGGGACAGGGGTCGAAACGAGCAGTACTTC. This gives the protein CASSESRDRGRNEQYF.

This chain links TRBV10-2 with TRBJ1-5; TRBD1 aligns across 9 bases. Germline V gene lookup returns CDR1 WSHSY and CDR2 SAAADI. There are 18 residues in the CDR3. V lost 2 bases, J lost 0 bases, and 8 bases stayed unmatched. CDR3 sequence: CASSERKQGAYSNQPQHF. The CDR3 DNA follows: TGCGCCAGCAGTGAGCGCAAACAGGGGGCTTATAGCAATCAGCCCCAGCATTTT.

The genes are TRBV6-1 and TRBJ2-7, with D possibly matching TRBD1 (5 bases). Germline lookup yields CDR1 MNHNS and CDR2 SASEGT. The CDR3 totals 13 residues. With 4 bases removed from V and 3 bases from J, the gap between germline ends came to 10 bases. As DNA, the CDR3 is TGTGCCAGCAGTGGACAGTTTCTCTACGAGCAGTACTTC. Its protein product is CASSGQFLYEQYF.

This clone appeared a few times. The CDR3 reads CASSPPDGGSNNSPLHF. The DNA of the CDR3 is TGTGCCAGCAGCCCTCCCGATGGAGGGTCCAATAATTCACCCCTCCACTTT. The chain links TRBV11-3 to TRBJ1-6; D is ambiguous. Trimming cost V 5 bases and J 5 bases, with 19 bases left between them. The CDR3 sequence is 17 residues long. Germline CDR1 is SGHNT and CDR2 is YENEEA.

This chain joins TRBV19 and TRBJ2-1; TRBD1 matches at 10 bases. CDR1 and CDR2 from the germline V gene are LNHDA and SQIVND (reference sequence). The CDR3 has 15 amino acids. V gave up 5 bases and J gave up 11 bases; unmatched junction bases: 12. The CDR3 protein is CASSPRAGTGVQQFF. In nucleotides, the CDR3 is TGTGCCAGTAGTCCCAGGGCCGGGACAGGGGTTCAGCAGTTCTTC.

The chain couples TRBV4-3 to TRBJ2-5; 10 nucleotides line up with TRBD2. CDR3 length: 17 residues. Trimming at V came to 0 bases and at J to 4 bases, leaving 8 bases not matched to a gene. Germline lookup yields CDR1 LGHNA and CDR2 YSLEER. CDR3 in DNA: TGCGCCAGCAGCCAAGAGCCTAGCGGGGGCACCTCAGAGACCCAGTACTTC. This gives the protein CASSQEPSGGTSETQYF.